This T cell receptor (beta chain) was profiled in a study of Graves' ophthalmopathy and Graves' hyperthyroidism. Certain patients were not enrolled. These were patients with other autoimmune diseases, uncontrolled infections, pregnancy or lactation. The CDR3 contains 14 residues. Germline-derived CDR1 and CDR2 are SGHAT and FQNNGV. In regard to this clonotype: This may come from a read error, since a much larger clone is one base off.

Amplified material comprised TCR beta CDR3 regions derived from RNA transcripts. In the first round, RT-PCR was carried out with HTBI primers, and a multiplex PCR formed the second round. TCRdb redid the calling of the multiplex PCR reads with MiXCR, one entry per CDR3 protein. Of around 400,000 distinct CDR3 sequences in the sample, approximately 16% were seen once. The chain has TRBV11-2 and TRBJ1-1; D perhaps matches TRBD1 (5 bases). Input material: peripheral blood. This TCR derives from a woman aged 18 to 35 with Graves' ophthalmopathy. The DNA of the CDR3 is TGTGCCAGCAGCAAAAGGTGGGGGAACACTGGAGCTTTCTTT. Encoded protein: CASSKRWGNTGAFF.